These 18 T cell receptor beta chains share one sample of origin, sequenced in a study of metastatic and nonmetastatic thyroid tumors. TCRdb re-analyzed the PCR reads through MiXCR. The sample contains around 34,000 clones, 20% to 25% of which appear only once. No treatment of any kind had been given to any patient before thyroid surgery. The specimen sequenced was tumor tissue. The receptors come from a male donor with papillary thyroid cancer or a benign thyroid nodule (not recorded which). Some clones in this sample may be carry-over from other donors' samples.

In this sample, this clone turned up many times. V is TRBV5-6 and J is TRBJ2-5; a possible D gene is TRBD1 (7 bases). Germline V gene data show CDR1 as SGHDT and CDR2 as YYEEEE. This CDR3 spans 16 amino acids. V was clipped by 3 bases and J by 4 bases, with 19 bases between them. CDR3 sequence (DNA): TGTGCCAGCAGCTCCAGTAGGAGGGGGCTTAGAGAGACCCAGTACTTC. It specifies CASSSSRRGLRETQYF.

This clone rates as large. The chain has TRBV28 and TRBJ2-1, with 11 bases identical to TRBD2. Trimming at V came to 3 bases and at J to 10 bases, leaving 2 bases not matched to a gene. The CDR3 totals 13 residues. The germline V gene has CDR1 MDHEN and CDR2 SYDVKM. The CDR3 nucleotides read TGTGCCAGCAGTTTGGGGACTAGCGGAGAGCAGTTCTTC. This gives the protein CASSLGTSGEQFF.

In its sample, this clone was seen many times. The chain employs TRBV5-1 and TRBJ2-2; D unclear. The CDR3 is 15 amino acids. Germline CDR1 is SGHRS and CDR2 is YFSETQ. V was cut by 0 bases and J by 1 base, with 7 bases left in between. The chain's CDR3 is CASSLGHLNTGELFF. The CDR3 nucleotides read TGCGCCAGCAGCTTGGGGCACCTGAACACCGGGGAGCTGTTTTTT.

This clone was detected ten times or more. The V and J genes are TRBV6-2 or TRBV6-3 and TRBJ2-3; tentatively, D is TRBD1 or TRBD2 (6 bases each). This CDR3 is 14 amino acids long. Germline CDR1 MNHEY, CDR2 SVGEGT. V was trimmed by 5 bases and J by 2 bases, leaving 11 bases between them. The CDR3 coding sequence is TGTGCCAGCAGTACCCGGGGGCTCACAGATACGCAGTATTTT. Its protein product is CASSTRGLTDTQYF.

This clone was seen more than once but under ten times. J is TRBJ1-2 and V is TRBV6-1; TRBD1 matches 8 bases. Germline V CDR1 and CDR2: MNHNS, SASEGT. The CDR3 spans 13 residues. The junction had 6 bases not matched to a gene; V was cut back by 7 bases and J by 5 bases. The DNA of the CDR3 is TGTGCCAGCAAGACAGGGGCTTTGTATGGCTACACCTTC. Its translation is CASKTGALYGYTF.

This clone was detected only a few times. Its ends do not fully match the called genes, so a read error is possible. The V call is TRBV6-2 or TRBV6-3, the J call TRBJ2-3; TRBD1 matches at 7 bases. In germline, CDR1 is MNHEY, CDR2 SVGEGT. The CDR3 has 15 residues. This chain's CDR3 is CASSQQGRATYTQYF. The CDR3, as DNA: TGTGCCAGCAGTCAACAGGGGCGCGCTACATATACTCAGTATTTT.

In regard to this clone: A much larger clone differs by one base, so this may be a read error. The V call is TRBV5-8, the J call TRBJ2-3; 8 bases align to TRBD2. CDR1 and CDR2 (germline): SGHTS, YDEGEE. Trimming cost V 4 bases and J 4 bases; bases outside gene matches: 8. The CDR3 is 15 amino acids. This chain's CDR3 is CASSTGLGCADTQYF. The CDR3 DNA reads TGTGCCAGCAGCACGGGACTAGGATGCGCAGATACGCAGTATTTT.

The chain recombines TRBV30 with TRBJ1-2, with no clear D. CDR1 GTSNPN and CDR2 SVGIG come from the germline V gene (reference sequence). With 0 bases removed from V and 8 bases from J, the gap between germline ends came to 10 bases. The CDR3 consists of 12 residues. The CDR3: CAWSVAGLGYTF. CDR3 DNA sequence: TGTGCCTGGAGTGTAGCCGGCCTCGGCTACACCTTC.

This clone was seen at least ten times. The CDR3 spells CASTPQPRGKGYTF. CDR3 sequence (DNA): TGTGCCAGCACCCCACAACCGAGGGGGAAAGGCTACACCTTC. This chain connects TRBV28 to TRBJ1-2, with D possibly TRBD1 on 6 matching bases. The germline V gene encodes CDR1 MDHEN and CDR2 SYDVKM. This CDR3 has 14 residues. V was clipped by 7 bases and J by 8 bases, with 20 bases between them.

This clone was detected ten times or more. This sequence joins TRBV28 and TRBJ2-3; no clear D gene. The V end was cut by 5 bases, the J end by 5 bases, with 11 bases between. Per the germline V gene, CDR1 is MDHEN and CDR2 is SYDVKM. The CDR3 sequence is 13 residues long. The CDR3 reads CASSPYRVDTQYF. The CDR3 nucleotides read TGTGCCAGCAGTCCCTACAGAGTAGATACGCAGTATTTT.

This rearrangement joins TRBV10-3 to TRBJ2-7, with 7 bases matching TRBD2. V gave up 8 bases and J gave up 0 bases; unmatched junction bases: 10. CDR1 and CDR2 (germline): ENHRY, SYGVKD. The CDR3 consists of 15 residues. The CDR3 is CAIGLLWGGSYEQYF. The CDR3 region has the DNA TGTGCCATCGGCCTACTATGGGGGGGCTCCTACGAGCAGTACTTC.

This clone has at least ten counts. This chain links TRBV29-1 with TRBJ1-2, with 9 bases lining up with TRBD1. CDR3 length: 13 amino acids. Germline CDR1 SQVTM, CDR2 ANQGSEA. V lost 4 bases, J lost 8 bases, and 8 bases stayed unmatched. CDR3 nucleotide sequence: TGCAGCGTTGTTGCCGGGACAGGGACCGGCTACACCTTC. Its translation is CSVVAGTGTGYTF.

By share, this clone counts as medium-sized. The V call is TRBV28, the J call TRBJ1-6; the D is unclear. CDR1 MDHEN and CDR2 SYDVKM come from the germline V gene. The CDR3 runs 14 residues. Deletions cut 5 bases from V and 10 bases from J, with 15 bases between. The CDR3 DNA sequence: TGTGCCAGCAGTCCCGGACCATATGGCTCACCCCTCCACTTT. Translating gives CASSPGPYGSPLHF.

This clone occurred many times. The chain combines TRBV4-2 with TRBJ1-1; TRBD1 matches 7 bases. CDR1 and CDR2 (germline): LGHNA, YNFKEQ. V gave up 4 bases and J gave up 5 bases; unmatched junction bases: 13. This CDR3 is 16 amino acids long. CDR3 coding DNA: TGTGCCAGCAGCCGAAGACAGGGAGGGTGGGATACTGAAGCTTTCTTT. This sequence encodes CASSRRQGGWDTEAFF.

The table lists this clone with many counts. At one boundary the junction diverges from the germline segment, which might be a read error. The chain carries TRBV29-1 and TRBJ2-4; D gene ambiguous. CDR1 SQVTM and CDR2 ANQGSEA come from the germline V gene. This CDR3 region has 15 residues. The CDR3 coding sequence is TGCAGCGTTAAAGAGAACAACCTAGCCAAAAACATTCAGTACTTC. Translated, it gives CSVKENNLAKNIQYF.

This clone was detected only a few times. The chain combines TRBV6-1 with TRBJ1-2, with D hard to call. The CDR3 runs 13 residues. The germline V gene encodes CDR1 MNHNS and CDR2 SASEGT. V was clipped by 6 bases and J by 2 bases, with 10 bases between them. The CDR3 nucleotides read TGTGCCAGCAGCTATACGGTGAACTATGGCTACACCTTC. Its translation: CASSYTVNYGYTF.

The sample holds many counts of this clone. This sequence joins TRBV5-4 and TRBJ2-1; D is perhaps TRBD2 (5 bases). Germline values: CDR1 SGHNT, CDR2 YYREEE (reference sequence). CDR3 size: 15 residues. Trimming pared 2 bases from V and 9 bases from J, leaving 18 bases between. CDR3 nucleotide sequence: TGTGCCAGCAGCTTACAACGGGAAGCCTTCTCTGAGCAGTTCTTC. This sequence encodes CASSLQREAFSEQFF.

The rearrangement joins TRBV5-1 to TRBJ1-2; maybe TRBD1 (5 bases). V was pared by 4 bases and J by 5 bases, with 12 bases between. The CDR3 contains 13 residues. Germline CDR1 and CDR2: SGHRS and YFSETQ. The DNA for the CDR3 is TGCGCCAGCAGCCCCCGGAGGGGTTATGGCTACACCTTC. It encodes CASSPRRGYGYTF.